Listed here are 7 T cell receptor beta chains from one sample, sequenced in a study of shared T cell receptors in the human thymus. Sequencing used immunoSEQ multiplex PCR; TCRdb keeps in-frame clones, though not all of them. The sample includes over 350,000 clones, more than 85% seen only once; the top ten take 0.015% to 0.02%. The sample was thymocytes. The origin of the receptors is a human donor.

The chain couples TRBV25-1 to TRBJ1-5; TRBD1 matches at 8 bases. V lost 4 bases and J lost 6; bases outside the gene matches: 11. CDR1 MGHDK and CDR2 SYGVNS come from the germline V gene. CDR3 length: 16 residues. CDR3 residues: CASSVTGAILGQPQHF. DNA of the CDR3: TGTGCCAGCAGTGTGACAGGGGCCATCCTCGGTCAGCCCCAGCATTTT.

This clone has more than one count but fewer than ten. The J gene is TRBJ1-2, the V gene TRBV6-5; 7 positions agree with TRBD1. The CDR3 has 14 amino acids. CDR1 is MNHEY and CDR2 is SVGAGI in the germline V gene. V lost 5 bases and J lost 3; bases outside the gene matches: 6. Here the CDR3 reads CASSAGDSDYGYTF. CDR3 coding DNA: TGTGCCAGCAGTGCGGGGGACAGTGACTATGGCTACACCTTC.

This chain links TRBV5-5 with TRBJ1-1, with TRBD1 identical over 9 bases. CDR3 size: 15 residues. V dropped 3 bases and J dropped 6; count of bases not matched to a gene: 9. Germline CDR1 SGHKS, CDR2 YYEKEE (reference sequence). CDR3 sequence: CASSSNNRGLAEAFF. The CDR3, as DNA: TGTGCCAGCAGCTCAAACAACAGGGGGCTCGCTGAAGCTTTCTTT.

This clone was found once. The chain recombines TRBV9 with TRBJ2-3; 13 nucleotides agree with TRBD2. Losses at the gene ends were 4 bases for V and 4 bases for J; bases not matched to a gene: 9. Germline assignment: CDR1 SGDLS and CDR2 YYNGEE. This CDR3 is built from 17 residues. The CDR3 DNA sequence: TGTGCCAGCAGCATCCGGACTAGCGGGAGATCCTCAGATACGCAGTATTTT. This sequence encodes CASSIRTSGRSSDTQYF.

A word on this clone: Other DNA variants within this sample encode the same CDR3. The V call is TRBV5-1, the J call TRBJ2-3; no definite D call. From germline, CDR1 is SGHRS and CDR2 YFSETQ. V was cut by 0 bases and J by 5 bases, with 4 bases left in between. The CDR3 is made up of 12 amino acids. This CDR3 reads CASSLGGDTQYF. The CDR3 nucleotides read TGCGCCAGCAGCTTGGGAGGAGATACGCAGTATTTT.

This sequence joins TRBV21-1 and TRBJ1-1; the D segment call TRBD1 is taken from the table without a DNA check. TRBV21-1 is reported as a pseudogene. The length of the CDR3 is 19 residues. CDR3 protein: CASIDSPGTHRGPNTEAFF. The CDR3 nucleotides read TGTGCCAGCATCGACAGCCCTGGGACACACAGGGGGCCGAACACTGAAGCTTTCTTT.

This chain joins TRBV6-5 and TRBJ1-2; unclear D gene. CDR1 is MNHEY, CDR2 SVGAGI, per germline. Trimming cost V 0 bases and J 6 bases, with 8 bases left between them. The CDR3 has 13 amino acids. Here the CDR3 DNA reads TGTGCCAGCAGTTACTCGCGAGGCGATGGCTACACCTTC. As protein: CASSYSRGDGYTF.